This T cell receptor (beta chain) was sequenced for a study of blood T cell repertoires in COVID-19. The overall study: Some COVID-19 samples were acute and others convalescent; all came from the United States, Italy and Spain.

The sample holds one count of this clone. V dropped 4 bases and J dropped 2; count of bases not matched to a gene: 3. This CDR3 contains 15 residues. Germline loops: CDR1 SGHNT, CDR2 YENEEA. In the original workflow: Amplified reference gene primers provided the basis for estimating nucleated cell counts. The table came from immunoSEQ multiplex PCR; TCRdb's copy has only in-frame clones and leaves some out. That table supplies the V and J calls and clone size; D and trimming were determined from the DNA. The sample lists over 40,000 clones; around 80% were seen once. The chain uses TRBV11-3 and TRBJ2-3; TRBD2 agrees at 10 bases. Sequencing was done on a sample of peripheral blood. The receptor's source is a human donor in a cohort sampled during active COVID-19. CDR3: CASSSLAGVTDTQYF. DNA of the CDR3: TGTGCCAGCAGCTCCCTAGCGGGAGTCACAGATACGCAGTATTTT.